Listed below are T cell receptor beta chains from one sample, sequenced in a study of response to subunit inactivated influenza vaccine. TCRdb itself ran the RT-PCR reads through MiXCR, one entry per CDR3 protein. The table has a few hundred thousand distinct CDR3 sequences, about 15% seen once; the top ten hold 11%. The sample in question was PBMCs from blood, obtained roughly 12 days after vaccination. These receptors were collected from a man in his forties or fifties who received an inactivated influenza vaccine. CDR3s include the opening cysteine and the closing phenylalanine or tryptophan. Clone size is given for some rows only: seen once, a few or many times, or a class if the clone is expanded.

J: TRBJ2-7; size: -; V: TRBV19; CDR3: CASSIGRGRLGEQYF
J: TRBJ2-3; size: -; V: TRBV7-9; CDR3: CASSPRRLADSTDTQYF
J: TRBJ2-1; size: -; V: TRBV30; CDR3: CAWSVESGQFF
J: TRBJ2-2; size: few; V: TRBV6-1; CDR3: CASRTRGTGELFF
J: TRBJ2-1; size: few; V: TRBV12-3/TRBV12-4; CDR3: CASSTSGRANEQFF
J: TRBJ2-6; size: -; V: TRBV20-1; CDR3: CSATAPGDSGANVLTF
J: TRBJ2-2; size: many; V: TRBV5-1; CDR3: CASSLGGNTGELFF
J: TRBJ2-7; size: -; V: TRBV7-3; CDR3: CASSSSGTSGSGYEQYF
J: TRBJ2-7; size: many; V: TRBV20-1; CDR3: CSATGTLYEQYF
J: TRBJ1-1; size: -; V: TRBV20-1; CDR3: CSARARTDTEAFF
J: TRBJ1-5; size: -; V: TRBV6-2/TRBV6-3; CDR3: CASSQGTGDQPQHF
J: TRBJ2-1; size: -; V: TRBV27; CDR3: CASSFGPSYNEQFF
J: TRBJ2-5; size: few; V: TRBV30; CDR3: CAWSWVASRETQYF
J: TRBJ1-1; size: many; V: TRBV6-4; CDR3: CASSESRLNTEAFF
J: TRBJ2-1; size: -; V: TRBV6-2/TRBV6-3; CDR3: CASSYWTEQFF
J: TRBJ2-5; size: -; V: TRBV3-1; CDR3: CASSQEGTETQYF